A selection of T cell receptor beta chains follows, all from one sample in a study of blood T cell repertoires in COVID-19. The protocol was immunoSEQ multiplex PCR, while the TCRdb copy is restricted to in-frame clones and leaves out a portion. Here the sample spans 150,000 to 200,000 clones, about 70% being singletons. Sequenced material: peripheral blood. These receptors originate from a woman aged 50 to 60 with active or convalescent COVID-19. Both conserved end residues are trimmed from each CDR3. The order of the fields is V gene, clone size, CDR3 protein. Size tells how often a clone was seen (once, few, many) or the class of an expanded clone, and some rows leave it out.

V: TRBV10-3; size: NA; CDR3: ATQGPYNSPLH
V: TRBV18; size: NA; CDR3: ASSPVAGPRTDTQY
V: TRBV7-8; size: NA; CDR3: ASSLNQGLGYGYT
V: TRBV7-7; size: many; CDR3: ASSRDREETQY
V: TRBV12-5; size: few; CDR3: ASGLTLAGGTVSYNEQF
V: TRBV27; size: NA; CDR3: ATRDRWIQETQY
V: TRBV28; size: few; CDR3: ASRRQGAGIFVAQY
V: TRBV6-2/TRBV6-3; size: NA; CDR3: ASSYGTSGGAGEQF
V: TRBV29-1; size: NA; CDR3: SVAPLGSRGEKLF
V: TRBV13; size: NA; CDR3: ASSAAGAASGYT
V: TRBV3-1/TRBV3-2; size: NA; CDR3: ASSQGNRVGSPLH
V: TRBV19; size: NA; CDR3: ASSITGGNQPQH
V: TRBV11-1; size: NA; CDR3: ASSWTPGESQETQY
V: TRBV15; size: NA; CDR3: ATSGGLARERGREQY
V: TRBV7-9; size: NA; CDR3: ASSSQRQGLNTEAF
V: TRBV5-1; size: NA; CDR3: ASSPGTRYEQY